A single sample is the source of the 20 T cell receptor beta chains below, sequenced in a study of a mutant IDH1 vaccine in newly diagnosed glioma. Time point defined: week 23, last vaccination. In the vaccine, a single dose held 300 ug of the mutant IDH1 20-mer peptide, along with topical imiquimod. The repertoire was sequenced with immunoSEQ multiplex PCR; TCRdb's copy has only in-frame clones and lacks some. In the table there are about 56,000 clones, 85% to 90% of which are singletons. These receptors lack a known antigen. Sequencing was performed on PBMCs, taken from a glioma patient whose treatment included an IDH1 peptide vaccine. The source is a man between 40 and 49 years old with glioma.

This clone showed up just a few times. The chain is built from TRBV7-8 and TRBJ2-7; no clear D gene. The CDR3 has 12 residues. V lost 5 bases and J 4 bases, leaving 9 bases between the germline ends. Germline values: CDR1 SGHVS, CDR2 FQNEAQ. CDR3 protein: CASSDVPYEQYF. The CDR3 coding sequence is TGTGCCAGCAGCGACGTTCCGTACGAGCAGTACTTC.

The chain joins TRBV9 to TRBJ2-7; 7 nucleotides agree with TRBD1. Losses at the gene ends were 4 bases for V and 0 bases for J; bases not matched to a gene: 10. The CDR3 covers 16 residues. The germline V gene encodes CDR1 SGDLS and CDR2 YYNGEE. CDR3 amino acids: CASSPHPGGDSYEQYF. In DNA form, the CDR3 reads TGTGCCAGCAGCCCCCACCCAGGGGGAGACTCCTACGAGCAGTACTTC.

J is TRBJ1-1 and V is TRBV4-1; maybe TRBD1 (6 bases). The germline V gene has CDR1 MGHRA and CDR2 YSYEKL. CDR3 size: 15 residues. Deletions cut 1 base from V and 4 bases from J, with 13 bases between. The CDR3 DNA sequence: TGCGCCAGCAGCCAAGTTGAGGGCAGGGGCACTGAAGCTTTCTTT. This encodes CASSQVEGRGTEAFF.

The chain has TRBV19 and TRBJ2-7; 12 bases fit TRBD2. V was clipped by 4 bases and J by 4 bases; unmatched bases: 5. The CDR3 is 15 amino acids. Germline V CDR1 and CDR2: LNHDA, SQIVND (reference sequence). The CDR3 is CASSTLGLAGYEQYF. DNA for the CDR3: TGTGCCAGTAGTACCTTGGGACTAGCGGGTTACGAGCAGTACTTC.

This clone was recorded a few times. This chain links TRBV18 with TRBJ1-4; D uncertain. Germline values: CDR1 KGHSH, CDR2 LQKENI. The length of the CDR3 is 13 residues. Deletions cut 3 bases from V and 8 bases from J, with 10 bases between. The CDR3 loop reads CASSPVYGEKLFF. The CDR3, as DNA: TGTGCCAGCTCACCCGTCTATGGGGAAAAACTGTTTTTT.

The chain uses TRBV6-1 and TRBJ2-1; 9 bases map to TRBD2. Germline lookup yields CDR1 MNHNS and CDR2 SASEGT. Trimming cost V 4 bases and J 2 bases; bases outside gene matches: 6. The length of the CDR3 is 16 residues. The CDR3 region is CASSAGGLAPYNEQFF. Written as DNA, the CDR3 is TGTGCCAGCAGTGCCGGTGGACTAGCGCCCTACAATGAGCAGTTCTTC.

The V gene is TRBV27, the J gene TRBJ2-7, with 8 bases identical to TRBD2. The germline gives CDR1 MNHEY, CDR2 SMNVEV (reference sequence). Trimming cost V 6 bases and J 5 bases; bases outside gene matches: 9. The CDR3 is made up of 14 amino acids. In DNA, the CDR3 is TGTGCCAGCAGCTCCATGGGACTAGGAGACGAGCAGTACTTC. Its translation: CASSSMGLGDEQYF.

The CDR3 region is CASSPRQVLGDTEAFF. In DNA form, the CDR3 reads TGTGCCAGCTCACCACGGCAGGTTCTGGGGGACACTGAAGCTTTCTTT. This chain links TRBV18 with TRBJ1-1; tentative D call: TRBD1 (5 bases). Looked up from germline, CDR1 is KGHSH and CDR2 is LQKENI. V was cut by 1 base and J by 3 bases, with 15 bases left in between. The CDR3 contains 16 residues.

The rearrangement links TRBV7-2 to TRBJ1-5; D remains ambiguous. V was shortened by 0 bases and J by 7 bases, with 13 bases between the two germline ends. The CDR3 contains 15 residues. The V gene's germline CDR1 is SGHTA and CDR2 FQGNSA. Here the CDR3 DNA reads TGTGCCAGCAGCTTAGCAGGTGCCCGTGGCCAGCCCCAGCATTTT. Translation gives CASSLAGARGQPQHF.

This clone came up a few times. The chain combines TRBV5-7 with TRBJ2-1; the D is unclear. TRBV5-7 is placed among ORFs of uncertain function. The V end lost 1 base, the J end lost 0 bases, and 8 bases lay between the germline ends. The CDR3 has 15 amino acids. The CDR3 DNA follows: TGTGCCAGCAGCTTGACTCCCTGCTCCTACAATGAGCAGTTCTTC. It yields the protein CASSLTPCSYNEQFF.

The rearrangement uses TRBV9 and TRBJ2-1; a weak D match, TRBD2 (6 bases). The CDR3 runs 15 residues. Between the trimmed V and J ends, which lost 1 base and 5 bases, there was a span of 13 bases. Germline CDR1 is SGDLS and CDR2 is YYNGEE. DNA of the CDR3: TGTGCCAGCAGCGTAACTAGCATCTCGGACAATGAGCAGTTCTTC. Its protein is CASSVTSISDNEQFF.

This clone occurred a few times. V gene TRBV2 combines with J gene TRBJ1-5; 8 bases map to TRBD1. The CDR3 contains 14 residues. Germline CDR1 reads SNHLY; CDR2 reads FYNNEI. Trimming removed 3 bases from V and 6 bases from J; junction bases left unmatched: 4. The CDR3 DNA sequence: TGTGCCAGCAGTGAGGAGACAGGGGCTCAGCCCCAGCATTTT. Protein: CASSEETGAQPQHF.

The chain combines TRBV19 with TRBJ2-7; tentatively, D is TRBD1 (5 bases). This CDR3 comprises 13 residues. Between the trimmed V and J ends, which lost 0 bases and 2 bases, there was a span of 5 bases. The germline gives CDR1 LNHDA, CDR2 SQIVND (reference sequence). The DNA for the CDR3 is TGTGCCAGTAGTATAGACAGGGCCTACGAGCAGTACTTC. Amino acid sequence: CASSIDRAYEQYF.

V gene TRBV4-1 combines with J gene TRBJ1-5, with D hard to call. The CDR3 spans 13 residues. The V end lost 1 base, the J end lost 5 bases, and 6 bases lay between the germline ends. Germline V gene lookup returns CDR1 MGHRA and CDR2 YSYEKL. CDR3 sequence (DNA): TGCGCCAGCAGCCAAGGGCCAGATCAGCCCCAGCATTTT. This codes for CASSQGPDQPQHF.

This chain links TRBV5-6 with TRBJ1-3; weak D call: TRBD1 (5 bases). Trimming removed 1 base from V and 5 bases from J, with 13 bases in between. From germline, CDR1 is SGHDT and CDR2 YYEEEE. The CDR3 is made up of 15 amino acids. CDR3 in amino acids: CASSLLDSTRNTIYF. The DNA for the CDR3 is TGTGCCAGCAGCTTGCTTGACAGTACTCGAAACACCATATATTTT.

V is TRBV19 and J is TRBJ2-1; D unresolved. Germline CDR1 is LNHDA and CDR2 is SQIVND (reference sequence). Trimming stripped 2 bases from V and 5 bases from J, with 4 bases between. This CDR3 contains 12 residues. The CDR3 bases are TGTGCCAGTAGTATACAGAACAATGAGCAGTTCTTC. Its translation is CASSIQNNEQFF.

This clone was counted only a few times. The chain combines TRBV6-1 with TRBJ2-7; D might be TRBD1 or TRBD2, each matching 5 bases. V gave up 1 base and J gave up 3 bases, with 13 bases separating them. Germline V CDR1 and CDR2: MNHNS, SASEGT. The CDR3 spans 15 residues. This chain's CDR3 is CASSEGSGPFYEQYF. The CDR3 region has the DNA TGTGCCAGCAGTGAAGGATCGGGACCTTTCTACGAGCAGTACTTC.

The gene calls are TRBV6-5 and TRBJ2-2; D possibly corresponds to TRBD1 (5 bases). Germline V gene sequence: CDR1 MNHEY, CDR2 SVGAGI. Between the trimmed V and J ends, which lost 7 bases and 4 bases, there was a span of 13 bases. This CDR3 has 14 residues. The CDR3 nucleotides are TGTGCCAGCACCAGGGCGCCGGCCACCGGGGAGCTGTTTTTT. This codes for CASTRAPATGELFF.

This chain connects TRBV5-1 to TRBJ2-7; 7 bases match TRBD2. J was trimmed by 3 bases and V by 0 bases; bases with no gene match: 6. The V gene's germline CDR1 is SGHRS and CDR2 YFSETQ. CDR3 length equals 15 residues. The CDR3 sequence: CASSLGLAEIYEQYF. CDR3 DNA: TGCGCCAGCAGCTTGGGCCTAGCGGAGATCTACGAGCAGTACTTC.

CDR3 in amino acids: CASSLYRGRGAQETQYF. As DNA, the CDR3 is TGTGCCAGCAGTTTATATCGCGGGAGAGGAGCTCAAGAGACCCAGTACTTC. The rearrangement links TRBV28 to TRBJ2-5; 7 bases are a match to TRBD2. The CDR3 contains 17 residues. The V segment lost 1 base and the J segment 2 bases; nucleotides outside the gene matches: 10. CDR1 and CDR2 (germline): MDHEN, SYDVKM.